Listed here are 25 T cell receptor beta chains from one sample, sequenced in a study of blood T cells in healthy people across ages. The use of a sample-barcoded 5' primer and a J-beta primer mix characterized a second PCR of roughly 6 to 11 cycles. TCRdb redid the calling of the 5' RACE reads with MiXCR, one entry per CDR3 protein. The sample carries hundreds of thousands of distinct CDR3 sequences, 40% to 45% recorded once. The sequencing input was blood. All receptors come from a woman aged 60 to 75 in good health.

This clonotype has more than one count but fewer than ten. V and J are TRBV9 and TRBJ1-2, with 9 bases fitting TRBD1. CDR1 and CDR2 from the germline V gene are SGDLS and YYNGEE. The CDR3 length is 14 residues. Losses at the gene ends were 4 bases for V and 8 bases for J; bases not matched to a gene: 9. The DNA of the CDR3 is TGTGCCAGCAGCCCCGGGACAGGGACGGGCGGCTACACCTTC. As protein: CASSPGTGTGGYTF.

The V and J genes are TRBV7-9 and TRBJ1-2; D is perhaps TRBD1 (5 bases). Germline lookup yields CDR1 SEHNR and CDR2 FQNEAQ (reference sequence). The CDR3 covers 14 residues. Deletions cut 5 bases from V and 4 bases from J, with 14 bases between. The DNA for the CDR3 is TGTGCCAGCAGCGGCCTTAGTGGGGGCTATGGCTACACCTTC. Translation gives CASSGLSGGYGYTF.

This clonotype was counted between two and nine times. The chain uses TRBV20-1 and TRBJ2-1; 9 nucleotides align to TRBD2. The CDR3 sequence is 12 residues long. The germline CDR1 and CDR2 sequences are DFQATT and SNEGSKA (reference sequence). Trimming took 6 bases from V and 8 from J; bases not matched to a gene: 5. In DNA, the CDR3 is TGCAGTGCGCTTAGCGGGAGTCATGAGCAGTTCTTC. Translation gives CSALSGSHEQFF.

The CDR3 loop reads CASSDRINNEQFF. CDR3 bases: TGTGCCAGCAGCGACAGGATAAACAATGAGCAGTTCTTC. The chain carries TRBV11-3 and TRBJ2-1, with D possibly being TRBD1 (6 bases). This CDR3 is 13 amino acids long. The ends were cut back, 5 bases at V and 5 bases at J, with 10 bases in the middle. Germline lookup yields CDR1 SGHNT and CDR2 YENEEA.

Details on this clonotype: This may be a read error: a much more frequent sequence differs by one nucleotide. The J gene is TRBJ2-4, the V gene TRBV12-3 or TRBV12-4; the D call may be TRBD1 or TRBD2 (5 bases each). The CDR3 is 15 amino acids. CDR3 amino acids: CASTRGSLAKNIRYF. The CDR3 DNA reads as TGTGCCAGCACGAGGGGAAGTCTAGCCAAAAACATTCGGTACTTC.

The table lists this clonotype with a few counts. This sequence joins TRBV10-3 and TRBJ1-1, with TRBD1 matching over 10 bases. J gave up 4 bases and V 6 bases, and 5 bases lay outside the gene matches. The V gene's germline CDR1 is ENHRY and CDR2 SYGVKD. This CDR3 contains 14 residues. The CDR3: CAIRTGGQRTEAFF. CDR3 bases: TGTGCCATCAGGACAGGGGGCCAGCGCACTGAAGCTTTCTTT.

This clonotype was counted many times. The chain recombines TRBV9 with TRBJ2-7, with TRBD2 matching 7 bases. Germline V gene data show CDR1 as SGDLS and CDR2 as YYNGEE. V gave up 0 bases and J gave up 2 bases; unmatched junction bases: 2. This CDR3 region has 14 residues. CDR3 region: CASSVGGLAYEQYF. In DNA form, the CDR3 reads TGTGCCAGCAGCGTAGGAGGACTAGCCTACGAGCAGTACTTC.

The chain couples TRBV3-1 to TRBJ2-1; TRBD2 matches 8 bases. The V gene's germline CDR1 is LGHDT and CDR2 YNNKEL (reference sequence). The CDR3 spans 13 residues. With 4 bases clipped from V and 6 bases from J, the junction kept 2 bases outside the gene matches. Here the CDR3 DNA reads TGTGCCAGCAGCCCAGCGGGGGTCAATGAGCAGTTCTTC. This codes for CASSPAGVNEQFF.

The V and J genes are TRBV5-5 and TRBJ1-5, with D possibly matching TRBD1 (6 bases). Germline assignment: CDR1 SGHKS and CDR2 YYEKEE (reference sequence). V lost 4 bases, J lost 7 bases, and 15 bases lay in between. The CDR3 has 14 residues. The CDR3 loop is CASSHRDISQPQHF. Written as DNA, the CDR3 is TGTGCCAGCAGCCACCGGGACATAAGCCAGCCCCAGCATTTT.

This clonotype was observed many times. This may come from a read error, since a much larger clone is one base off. The CDR3 DNA is TGCAGCGTTGCCGGTTTAGGGGGTCGGAATGAGCAGTACTTC. Translated, it gives CSVAGLGGRNEQYF. V usage is TRBV29-1 and J usage is TRBJ2-7; D perhaps matches TRBD1 (6 bases). Germline V gene data show CDR1 as SQVTM and CDR2 as ANQGSEA. V was trimmed by 4 bases and J by 7 bases, leaving 20 bases between them. CDR3 size: 14 residues.

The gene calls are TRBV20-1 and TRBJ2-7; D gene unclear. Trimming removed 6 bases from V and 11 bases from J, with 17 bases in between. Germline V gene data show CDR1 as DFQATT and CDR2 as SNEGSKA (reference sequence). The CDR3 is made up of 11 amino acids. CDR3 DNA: TGCAGTGCCGGAAGGACCCGACGGGAGTACTTC. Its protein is CSAGRTRREYF.

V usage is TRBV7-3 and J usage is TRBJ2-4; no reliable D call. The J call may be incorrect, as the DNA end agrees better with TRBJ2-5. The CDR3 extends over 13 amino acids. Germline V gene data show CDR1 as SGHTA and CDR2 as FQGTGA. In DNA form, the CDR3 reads TGTGCCAGCAGCTTAGCGGCTCTGGAGACCCAGTACTTC. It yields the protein CASSLAALETQYF.

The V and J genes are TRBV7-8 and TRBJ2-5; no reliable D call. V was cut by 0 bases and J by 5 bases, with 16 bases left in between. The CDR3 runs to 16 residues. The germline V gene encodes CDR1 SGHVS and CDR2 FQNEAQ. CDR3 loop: CASSLANRIPRETQYF. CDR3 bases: TGTGCCAGCAGCTTAGCGAACAGAATCCCCCGGGAGACCCAGTACTTC.

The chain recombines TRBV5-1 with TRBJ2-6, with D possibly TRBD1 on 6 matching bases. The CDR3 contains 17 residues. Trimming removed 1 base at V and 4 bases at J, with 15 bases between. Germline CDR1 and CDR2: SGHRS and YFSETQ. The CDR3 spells CASSLNPVGAGANVLTF. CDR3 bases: TGCGCCAGCAGCTTGAATCCGGTGGGGGCCGGGGCCAACGTCCTGACTTTC.

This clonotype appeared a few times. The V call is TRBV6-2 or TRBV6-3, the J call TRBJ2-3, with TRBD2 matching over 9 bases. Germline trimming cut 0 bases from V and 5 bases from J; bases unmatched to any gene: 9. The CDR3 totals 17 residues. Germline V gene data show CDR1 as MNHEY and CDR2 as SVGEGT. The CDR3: CASSYSRSLAGEDTQYF. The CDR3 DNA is TGTGCCAGCAGTTACTCGAGGTCACTAGCGGGCGAAGATACGCAGTATTTT.

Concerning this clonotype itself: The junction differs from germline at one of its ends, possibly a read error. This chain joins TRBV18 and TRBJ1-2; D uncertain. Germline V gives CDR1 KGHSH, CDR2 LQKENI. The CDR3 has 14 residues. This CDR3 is CASSPPGFNNGYTF. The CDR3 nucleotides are TGTGCCAGCTCCCCACCGGGGTTTAACAACGGCTACACCTTC.

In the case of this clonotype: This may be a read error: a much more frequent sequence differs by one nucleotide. In DNA, the CDR3 is TGTGCCAGCAGGCACGGAACTGGCCCTAACACAGATACGCAGTATTTT. Translation: CASRHGTGPNTDTQYF. The chain joins TRBV7-2 to TRBJ2-3; D is ambiguous. This CDR3 contains 16 residues. Per germline, CDR1 SGHTA and CDR2 FQGNSA. With 6 bases removed from V and 2 bases from J, the gap between germline ends came to 18 bases.

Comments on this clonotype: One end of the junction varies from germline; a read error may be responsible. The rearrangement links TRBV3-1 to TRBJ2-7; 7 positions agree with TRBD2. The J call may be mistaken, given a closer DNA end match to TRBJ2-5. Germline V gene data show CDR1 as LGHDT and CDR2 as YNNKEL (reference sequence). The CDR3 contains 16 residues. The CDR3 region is CANSQDPAGQTETQYF. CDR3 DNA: TGTGCCAACAGCCAAGACCCAGCGGGGCAAACTGAGACCCAGTACTTC.

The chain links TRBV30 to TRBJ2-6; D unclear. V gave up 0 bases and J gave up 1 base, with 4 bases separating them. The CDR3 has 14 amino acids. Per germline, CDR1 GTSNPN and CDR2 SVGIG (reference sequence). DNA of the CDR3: TGTGCCTGGAGTGTGGGGTCTGGGGCCAACGTCCTGACTTTC. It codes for CAWSVGSGANVLTF.

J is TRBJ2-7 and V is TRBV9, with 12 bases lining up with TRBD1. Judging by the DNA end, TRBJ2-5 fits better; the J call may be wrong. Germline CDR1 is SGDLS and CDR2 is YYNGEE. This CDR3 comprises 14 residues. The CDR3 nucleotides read TGTGCCAGCAGCACCGGGACAGGGGGCGGGACCCAGTACTTC. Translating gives CASSTGTGGGTQYF.

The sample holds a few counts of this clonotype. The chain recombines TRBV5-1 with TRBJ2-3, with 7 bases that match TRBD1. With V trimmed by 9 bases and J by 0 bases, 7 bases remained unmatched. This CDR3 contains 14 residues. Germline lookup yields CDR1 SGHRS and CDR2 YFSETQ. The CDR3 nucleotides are TGCGCCACCTCTATGGGACAGAGCACAGATACGCAGTATTTT. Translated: CATSMGQSTDTQYF.

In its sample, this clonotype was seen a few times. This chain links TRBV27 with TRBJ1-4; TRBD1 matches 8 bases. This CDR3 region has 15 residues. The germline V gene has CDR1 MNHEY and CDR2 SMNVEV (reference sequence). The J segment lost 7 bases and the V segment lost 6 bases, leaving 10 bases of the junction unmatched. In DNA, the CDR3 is TGTGCCAGCAGGATCAGGGGGCACCGGAGTGAAAAACTGTTTTTT. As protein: CASRIRGHRSEKLFF.

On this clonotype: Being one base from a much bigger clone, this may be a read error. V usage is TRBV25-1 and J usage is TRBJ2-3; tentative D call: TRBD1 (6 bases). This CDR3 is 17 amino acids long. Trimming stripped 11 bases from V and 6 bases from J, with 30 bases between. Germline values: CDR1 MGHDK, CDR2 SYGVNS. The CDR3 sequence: CAGTPYLAGEKRDTQYF. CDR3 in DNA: TGTGCCGGCACCCCCTACCTGGCAGGGGAGAAAAGGGATACGCAGTATTTT.

The CDR3 region has the DNA TGCAGTGCCAGGGACAGGGGGACCGTCGACACTGAAGCTTTCTTT. This gives the protein CSARDRGTVDTEAFF. V gene TRBV20-1 combines with J gene TRBJ1-1; 11 bases map to TRBD1. V lost 6 bases to trimming and J lost 3 bases; unmatched junction nucleotides: 9. Germline CDR1 is DFQATT and CDR2 is SNEGSKA (reference sequence). The CDR3 is made up of 15 amino acids.

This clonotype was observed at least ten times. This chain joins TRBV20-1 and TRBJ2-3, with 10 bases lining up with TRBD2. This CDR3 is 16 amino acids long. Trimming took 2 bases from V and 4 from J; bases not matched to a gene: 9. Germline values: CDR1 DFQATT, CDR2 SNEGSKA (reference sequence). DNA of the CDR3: TGCAGTGCTAGAATCAGCGGGAGGGCGTTGGCAGATACGCAGTATTTT. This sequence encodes CSARISGRALADTQYF.